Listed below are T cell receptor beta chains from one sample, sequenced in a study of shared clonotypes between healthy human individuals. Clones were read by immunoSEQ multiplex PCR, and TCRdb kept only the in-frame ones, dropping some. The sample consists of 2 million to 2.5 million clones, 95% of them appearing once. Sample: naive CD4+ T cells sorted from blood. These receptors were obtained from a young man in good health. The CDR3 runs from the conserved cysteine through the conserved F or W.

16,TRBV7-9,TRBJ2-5,CASSLDRQGVGETQYF
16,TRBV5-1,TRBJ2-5,CASSLARGPGSETQYF
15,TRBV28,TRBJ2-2,CASSPPGLGTGELFF
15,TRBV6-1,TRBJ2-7,CASSAGTRLAGEQYF
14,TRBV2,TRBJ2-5,CASKAGVLGETQYF
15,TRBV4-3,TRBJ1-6,CASSQRPGSRDPLHF
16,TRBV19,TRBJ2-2,CASSPIGGANTGELFF
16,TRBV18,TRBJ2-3,CASSVTGTGSTDTQYF
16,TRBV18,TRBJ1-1,CASSPPTGAINTEAFF
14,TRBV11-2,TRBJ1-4,CASSLMGGDEKLFF
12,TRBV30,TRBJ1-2,CAWSGTGEGYTF
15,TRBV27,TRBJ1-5,CASSYGAFSNQPQHF
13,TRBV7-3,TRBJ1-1,CASSLTLYTEAFF
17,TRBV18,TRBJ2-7,CASSPPTGTGGSYEQYF
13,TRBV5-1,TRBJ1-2,CASSPLPGGGYTF
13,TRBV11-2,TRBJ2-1,CASSPSVYNEQFF
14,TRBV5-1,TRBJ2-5,CASSRGDSQETQYF
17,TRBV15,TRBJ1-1,CATSRDRRPRADTEAFF
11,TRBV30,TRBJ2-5,CAWTVLETQYF
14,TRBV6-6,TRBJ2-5,CASSLLAGESPQYF
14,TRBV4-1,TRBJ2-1,CASSLVEPSHEQFF
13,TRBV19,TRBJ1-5,CASSGQGYQPQHF
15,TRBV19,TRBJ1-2,CASSMVAPMAYGYTF
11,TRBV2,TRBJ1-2,CASSAPYGYTF
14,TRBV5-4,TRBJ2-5,CASSLISSQETQYF
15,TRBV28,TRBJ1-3,CASSLERTRGNTIYF
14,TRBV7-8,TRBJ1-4,CASSQGGANEKLFF
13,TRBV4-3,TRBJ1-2,CASSQDSGNGYTF
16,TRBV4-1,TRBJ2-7,CASSQWDSGESYEQYF
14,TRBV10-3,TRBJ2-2,CAIRDSHGTGELFF
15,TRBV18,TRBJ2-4,CASSPPGEAKNIQYF
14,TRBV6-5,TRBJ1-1,CASTRHVGNTEAFF
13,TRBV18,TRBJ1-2,CASSPLTGIGYTF
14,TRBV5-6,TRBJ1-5,CASSLVSGDQPQHF
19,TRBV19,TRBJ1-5,CASSTKGGALLHSNQPQHF
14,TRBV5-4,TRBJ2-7,CASSLFDRAYEQYF
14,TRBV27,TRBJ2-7,CASSLRARTYEQYF
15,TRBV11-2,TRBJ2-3,CASSLAGVGPDTQYF
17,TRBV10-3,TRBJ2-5,CAISDSHWAITQETQYF
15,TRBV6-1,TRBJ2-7,CAAYTQASGGYEQYF
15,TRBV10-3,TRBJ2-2,CAIRALAVNTGELFF